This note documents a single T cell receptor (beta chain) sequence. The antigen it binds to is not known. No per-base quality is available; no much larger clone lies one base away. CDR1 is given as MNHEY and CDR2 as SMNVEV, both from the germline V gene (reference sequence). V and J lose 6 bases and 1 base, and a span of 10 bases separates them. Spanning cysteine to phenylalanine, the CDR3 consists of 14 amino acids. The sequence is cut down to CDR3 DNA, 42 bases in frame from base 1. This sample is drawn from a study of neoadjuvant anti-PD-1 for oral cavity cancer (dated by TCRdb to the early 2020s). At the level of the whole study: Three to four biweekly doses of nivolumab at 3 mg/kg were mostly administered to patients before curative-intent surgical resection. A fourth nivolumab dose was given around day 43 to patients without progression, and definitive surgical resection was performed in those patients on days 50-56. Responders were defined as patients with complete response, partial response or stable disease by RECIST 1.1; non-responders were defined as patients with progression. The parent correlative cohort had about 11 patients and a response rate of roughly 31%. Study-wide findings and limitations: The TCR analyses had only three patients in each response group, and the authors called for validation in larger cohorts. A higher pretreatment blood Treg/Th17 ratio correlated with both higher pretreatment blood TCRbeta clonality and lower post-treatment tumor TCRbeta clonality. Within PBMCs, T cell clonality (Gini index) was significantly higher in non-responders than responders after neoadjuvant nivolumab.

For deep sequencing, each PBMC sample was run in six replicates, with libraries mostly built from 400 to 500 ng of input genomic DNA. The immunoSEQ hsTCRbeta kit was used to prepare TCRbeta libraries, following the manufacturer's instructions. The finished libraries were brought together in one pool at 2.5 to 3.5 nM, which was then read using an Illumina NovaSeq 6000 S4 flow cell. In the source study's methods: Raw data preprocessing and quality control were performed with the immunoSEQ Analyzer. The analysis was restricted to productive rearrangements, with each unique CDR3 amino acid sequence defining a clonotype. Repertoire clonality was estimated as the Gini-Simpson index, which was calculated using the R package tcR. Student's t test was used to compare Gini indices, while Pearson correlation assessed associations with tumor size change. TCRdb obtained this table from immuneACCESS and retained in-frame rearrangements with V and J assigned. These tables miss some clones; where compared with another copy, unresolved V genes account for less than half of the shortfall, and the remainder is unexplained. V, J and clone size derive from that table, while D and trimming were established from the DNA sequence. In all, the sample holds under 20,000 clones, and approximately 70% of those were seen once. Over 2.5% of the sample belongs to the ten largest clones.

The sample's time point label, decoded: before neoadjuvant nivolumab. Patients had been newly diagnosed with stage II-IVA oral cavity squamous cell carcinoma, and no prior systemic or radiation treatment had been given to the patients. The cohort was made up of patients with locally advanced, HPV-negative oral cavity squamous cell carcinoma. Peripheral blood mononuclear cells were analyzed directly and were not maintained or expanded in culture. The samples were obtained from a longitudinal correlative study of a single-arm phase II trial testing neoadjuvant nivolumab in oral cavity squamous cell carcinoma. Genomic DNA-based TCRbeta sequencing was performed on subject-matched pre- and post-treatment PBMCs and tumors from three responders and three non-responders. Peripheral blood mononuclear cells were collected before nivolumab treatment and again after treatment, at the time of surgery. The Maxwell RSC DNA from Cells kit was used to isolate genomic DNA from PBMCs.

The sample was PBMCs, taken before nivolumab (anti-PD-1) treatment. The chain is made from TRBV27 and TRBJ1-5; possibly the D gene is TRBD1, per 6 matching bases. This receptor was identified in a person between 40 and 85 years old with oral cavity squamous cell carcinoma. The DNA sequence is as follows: TGTGCCAGCAGGAGGACAGTCAGCAATCAGCCCCAGCATTTT. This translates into CASRRTVSNQPQHF.